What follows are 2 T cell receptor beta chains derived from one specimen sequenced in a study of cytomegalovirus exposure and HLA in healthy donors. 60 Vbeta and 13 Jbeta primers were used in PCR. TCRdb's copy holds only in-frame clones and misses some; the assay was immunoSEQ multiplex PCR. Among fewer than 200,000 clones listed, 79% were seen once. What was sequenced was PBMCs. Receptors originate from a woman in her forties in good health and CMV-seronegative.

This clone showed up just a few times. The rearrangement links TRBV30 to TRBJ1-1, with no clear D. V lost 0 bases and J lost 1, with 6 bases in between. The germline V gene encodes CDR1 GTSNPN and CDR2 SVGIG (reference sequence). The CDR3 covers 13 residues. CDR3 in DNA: TGTGCCTGGAGTGTACTCCGGAACACTGAAGCTTTCTTT. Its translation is CAWSVLRNTEAFF. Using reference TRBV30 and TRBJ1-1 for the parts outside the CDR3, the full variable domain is SQTIHQWPATLVQPVGSPLSLECTVEGTSNPNLYWYRQAAGRGLQLLFYSVGIGQISSEVPQNLSASRPQDRQFILSSKKLLLSDSGFYLCAWSVLRNTEAFFGQGTRLTVV.

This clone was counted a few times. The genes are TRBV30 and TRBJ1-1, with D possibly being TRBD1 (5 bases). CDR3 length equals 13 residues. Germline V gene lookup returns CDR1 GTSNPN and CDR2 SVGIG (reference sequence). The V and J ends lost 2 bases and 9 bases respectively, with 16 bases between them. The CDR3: CAWSNLGGAQAFF. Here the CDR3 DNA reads TGTGCCTGGAGTAACCTGGGAGGGGCTCAAGCTTTCTTT.